Below, one T cell receptor (beta chain) is given with its context. From the RACE reads, TCRdb called clonotypes with MiXCR, one entry per CDR3 protein. The sample holds tens of thousands of distinct CDR3 sequences; more than 9% are singletons and the top ten take nearly 10%. Time point described: pre-sensitization, week 0. The treatment here: therapeutic diphenylcyclopropenone sensitization with weekly scalp DPC. Germline values: CDR1 MDHEN, CDR2 SYDVKM. V was clipped by 5 bases and J by 0 bases, with 20 bases between them. The CDR3 is 18 residues long. This entry belongs to a study of human T cells and chemical hapten exposure. On the study more broadly: The patch tests put 0.01% DPC on the skin of the upper back and were read 6 days later. TCR yields differed between samples (mainly from small differences in pooled library volume).

The chain couples TRBV28 to TRBJ2-1; tentatively, D is TRBD1 (5 bases). The specimen comprised whole blood, sampled in connection with sensitization to the hapten diphenylcyclopropenone (DPC). The sequence derives from a man aged 35 to 55 with alopecia areata. Some clones in this sample may be carry-over from other donors' samples. DNA for the CDR3: TGTGCCAGCAGTCCGACAGACAGAAACCGACCCTCCTACAATGAGCAGTTCTTC. Translating it yields CASSPTDRNRPSYNEQFF.